The clone carrying this T cell receptor (beta chain) was observed many times. Its antigen is unknown. Combining iRepertoire HTBI primers with Arm-PCR of CDR3 regions, the authors built TCR beta libraries. TCRdb independently ran MiXCR on the multiplex PCR reads; one entry per CDR3 protein. The repertoire holds roughly 420,000 distinct CDR3 sequences, with approximately 15% as singletons. The data belong to a study of regulatory T cells in long-lasting Graves disease. At the level of the study: For under 3 months, newly diagnosed Graves' patients had been taking antithyroid drugs.

V lost 4 bases and J lost 4, with 8 bases in between. Germline V gene lookup returns CDR1 MNHEY and CDR2 SVGEGT. The CDR3 covers 13 residues. Sample time point: newly diagnosed GD, antithyroid drugs for less than 3 months. After RNA was extracted from PBMCs, the TCR library was made from it. General study findings and limits: When disease was persistent, TRBV28, TRBJ1-2 and TRBJ2-5 were the favored segments.

The sample was also linked to a second study, of T cells in Graves' hyperthyroidism and ophthalmopathy. That study reports: Lactation, pregnancy, other autoimmune disease or uncontrolled infection led to exclusion of patients.

This clonotype was obtained from a woman aged 45-59 years with Graves disease. The material sequenced was peripheral blood mononuclear cells (PBMCs), taken at new diagnosis, from a patient treated with antithyroid drugs. This chain uses TRBV6-2 or TRBV6-3 with TRBJ2-1; D is possibly TRBD1 (6 bases). Here the CDR3 reads CASSSQGYNEQFF. The CDR3 coding sequence is TGTGCCAGCAGTTCACAGGGATACAATGAGCAGTTCTTC.